What follows is one T cell receptor beta chain and its context. The data were taken from a study of early stage breast cancer tumors. The wider study: ER+/PR+/HER2- status applied to about 70% of the 16 invasive breast tumors.

The CDR3 has 17 residues. V dropped 5 bases and J dropped 4 bases, with 22 bases sitting between them. Germline V lookup: CDR1 SGHAT, CDR2 FQNNGV. Profiled with immunoSEQ multiplex PCR; TCRdb holds only in-frame clones, not every one. This table holds around 78,000 clones, 70% to 85% found once. The source is a person between 55 and 69 years old with breast cancer. The sequencing sample was made of blood. V is TRBV11-2 and J is TRBJ2-3; D may be TRBD2 (6 bases). The CDR3 is CASSPLTSSFSADTQYF. CDR3 bases: TGTGCCAGCAGCCCCCTGACTAGTTCGTTCTCCGCAGATACGCAGTATTTT.